A single sample gave rise to the 18 T cell receptor beta chains below, sequenced in a study of blood T cell repertoires in COVID-19. The protocol was immunoSEQ multiplex PCR, while the TCRdb copy is restricted to in-frame clones and leaves out a portion. The table lists about 380,000 clones, roughly 91% of them singletons. Sequencing input: PBMCs or T cells enriched from blood (not recorded which). The receptors stem from a woman under 30 who had recovered from COVID-19.

The CDR3 loop is CSAGGGETQYF. The CDR3 DNA follows: TGCAGTGCTGGGGGGGGAGAGACCCAGTACTTC. The chain joins TRBV20-1 to TRBJ2-5; 7 nucleotides line up with TRBD2. Germline trimming cut 5 bases from V and 4 bases from J; bases unmatched to any gene: 1. This CDR3 is 11 amino acids long. Germline CDR1 and CDR2: DFQATT and SNEGSKA (reference sequence).

The V and J genes are TRBV4-2 and TRBJ1-2, with TRBD1 identical over 7 bases. CDR1 is LGHNA, CDR2 YNFKEQ, per germline. J lost 3 bases, V lost 0 bases, and 7 bases had no gene match. This CDR3 contains 16 residues. CDR3 nucleotide sequence: TGTGCCAGCAGCCAAGATCAGGGGGAGAGGTACTATGGCTACACCTTC. Translating gives CASSQDQGERYYGYTF.

The rearrangement joins TRBV4-1 to TRBJ1-5; possible D gene TRBD1, 6 bases. The germline gives CDR1 MGHRA, CDR2 YSYEKL. This CDR3 has 19 amino acids. V lost 4 bases and J 2 bases, leaving 24 bases between the germline ends. This chain's CDR3 is CASSRNRDTNSIGNQPQHF. The CDR3 DNA reads TGCGCCAGCAGCCGGAACCGGGACACGAATTCAATAGGCAATCAGCCCCAGCATTTT.

This chain links TRBV6-5 with TRBJ2-7; possible D gene TRBD2, 5 bases. V lost 7 bases and J lost 2, with 15 bases in between. Germline V gene data show CDR1 as MNHEY and CDR2 as SVGAGI. This CDR3 has 14 amino acids. The CDR3: CASTSTGITYEQYF. The CDR3, as DNA: TGTGCCAGCACCAGCACCGGGATAACCTACGAGCAGTACTTC.

V usage is TRBV4-2 and J usage is TRBJ2-1, with 9 bases aligning to TRBD2. Per germline, CDR1 LGHNA and CDR2 YNFKEQ. The length of the CDR3 is 16 residues. Trimming removed 0 bases from V and 5 bases from J; junction bases left unmatched: 5. This CDR3 is CASSQERAGGDNEQFF. CDR3 DNA sequence: TGTGCCAGCAGCCAAGAGCGAGCGGGGGGCGACAATGAGCAGTTCTTC.

V usage is TRBV2 and J usage is TRBJ1-1, with a possible D match to TRBD1 (5 bases). The length of the CDR3 is 14 residues. Per germline, CDR1 SNHLY and CDR2 FYNNEI. The V gene lost 2 bases and the J gene lost 4 bases, with 11 bases spanning the gap. CDR3 nucleotides: TGTGCCAGCAGTGAATCAGGGTTGGTCACTGAAGCTTTCTTT. Protein product: CASSESGLVTEAFF.

The chain has TRBV3-1 (or the pseudogene TRBV3-2) and TRBJ2-1; 11 nucleotides align to TRBD2. V shed 3 bases and J 0 bases; nucleotides not matched to a gene: 4. CDR3 length: 17 residues. Germline-derived CDR1 and CDR2 are LGHDT and YNNKEL (reference sequence). The CDR3, as DNA: TGTGCCAGCAGCCACGTAGCGGGGGGGCACTCCTACAATGAGCAGTTCTTC. Amino acid sequence: CASSHVAGGHSYNEQFF.

This clone was counted only a few times. V is TRBV7-3 and J is TRBJ2-1; no definite D call. V was clipped by 0 bases and J by 3 bases, with 9 bases between them. From germline, CDR1 is SGHTA and CDR2 FQGTGA. This CDR3 is built from 15 residues. CDR3 protein: CASSLTKSHYNEQFF. DNA for the CDR3: TGTGCCAGCAGCTTAACGAAAAGCCACTACAATGAGCAGTTCTTC.

The rearrangement joins TRBV18 to TRBJ1-1; 11 bases are a match to TRBD1. The CDR3 length is 13 residues. The germline gives CDR1 KGHSH, CDR2 LQKENI. V was clipped by 6 bases and J by 11 bases; unmatched bases: 8. CDR3 sequence: CASSLGTGGPAFF. The CDR3 DNA sequence: TGTGCCAGCTCCCTCGGGACAGGGGGGCCGGCTTTCTTT.

V usage is TRBV18 and J usage is TRBJ1-3; possibly TRBD1 for D (6 bases). V was clipped by 3 bases and J by 3 bases, with 9 bases between them. Germline CDR1 is KGHSH and CDR2 is LQKENI. The CDR3 is 14 residues long. In nucleotides, the CDR3 is TGTGCCAGCTCACCTCAGGGGATTGGAAACACCATATATTTT. Its protein product is CASSPQGIGNTIYF.

Concerning this clone: Other nucleotide sequences in the sample specify the same CDR3. CDR3 nucleotides: TGTGCCAGCAGCGTAGGGTCAGGGGACTATGGCTACACCTTC. Translating gives CASSVGSGDYGYTF. This chain uses TRBV9 with TRBJ1-2; maybe TRBD1 (6 bases). This CDR3 has 14 residues. Trimming took 0 bases from V and 3 from J, leaving 9 bases between them. Germline V CDR1 and CDR2: SGDLS, YYNGEE.

About this clone: The same CDR3 also results from other DNA sequences found in this sample. The V call is TRBV19, the J call TRBJ1-2; tentative D call: TRBD1 (6 bases). The length of the CDR3 is 13 residues. From germline, CDR1 is LNHDA and CDR2 SQIVND (reference sequence). The V and J ends lost 7 bases and 4 bases respectively, with 13 bases between them. The CDR3 DNA reads as TGTGCCAGTACTACAGGGCTGGGCTATGGCTACACCTTC. As protein: CASTTGLGYGYTF.

The chain couples TRBV25-1 to TRBJ2-5; no firm D call. This CDR3 region has 14 residues. V lost 3 bases and J lost 9, with 17 bases in between. From germline, CDR1 is MGHDK and CDR2 SYGVNS. The CDR3 nucleotides are TGTGCCAGCAGTGATCCAGGCCGATCCCGGCCCCAGTACTTC. Translation: CASSDPGRSRPQYF. The variable domain in full, completed from reference TRBV25-1 and TRBJ2-5, reads EADIYQTPRYLVIGTGKKITLECSQTMGHDKMYWYQQDPGMELHLIHYSYGVNSTEKGDLSSESTVSRIRTEHFPLTLESARPSHTSQYLCASSDPGRSRPQYFGPGTRLLVL.

V usage is TRBV9 and J usage is TRBJ2-3, with 9 nucleotides matching TRBD2. This CDR3 is 14 amino acids long. Germline values: CDR1 SGDLS, CDR2 YYNGEE. V lost 5 bases and J lost 1; bases outside the gene matches: 2. CDR3 nucleotide sequence: TGTGCCAGCAGGGGCGGGGGGGGCACAGATACGCAGTATTTT. Protein product: CASRGGGGTDTQYF.

The V and J genes are TRBV5-1 and TRBJ2-2; a possible D gene is TRBD2 (6 bases). This CDR3 has 17 amino acids. In germline, CDR1 is SGHRS, CDR2 YFSETQ. The germline V and J ends were trimmed by 0 bases and 3 bases, with 15 bases remaining between them. In nucleotides, the CDR3 is TGCGCCAGCAGCTTGGCGTCCCTAGCGAGCCACACCGGGGAGCTGTTTTTT. Protein product: CASSLASLASHTGELFF.

The chain joins TRBV19 to TRBJ2-2; D possibly corresponds to TRBD2 (7 bases). V shed 7 bases and J shed 2 bases, with 17 bases lying between them. Germline CDR1 reads LNHDA; CDR2 reads SQIVND (reference sequence). CDR3 size: 16 residues. CDR3 sequence (DNA): TGTGCCAGTATCCCACTGGCGGGGGCCAACACCGGGGAGCTGTTTTTT. It encodes CASIPLAGANTGELFF.

The chain joins TRBV11-2 to TRBJ2-7; perhaps TRBD2 as D (6 bases). The CDR3 has 14 residues. Germline CDR1 and CDR2: SGHAT and FQNNGV. Deletions cut 3 bases from V and 6 bases from J, with 15 bases between. CDR3 amino acids: CASSLRTNPREQYF. As DNA, the CDR3 is TGTGCCAGCAGCTTGCGGACTAACCCCCGCGAGCAGTACTTC.

This clone was detected only once. The CDR3 DNA follows: TGTGCCATCAGTGCTTCAGGGGAGGGTCAGCCCCAGCATTTT. It is translated as CAISASGEGQPQHF. This sequence joins TRBV10-3 and TRBJ1-5; tentatively, D is TRBD1 (6 bases). Trimming took 4 bases from V and 6 from J, leaving 13 bases between them. The CDR3 spans 14 residues. From germline, CDR1 is ENHRY and CDR2 SYGVKD.